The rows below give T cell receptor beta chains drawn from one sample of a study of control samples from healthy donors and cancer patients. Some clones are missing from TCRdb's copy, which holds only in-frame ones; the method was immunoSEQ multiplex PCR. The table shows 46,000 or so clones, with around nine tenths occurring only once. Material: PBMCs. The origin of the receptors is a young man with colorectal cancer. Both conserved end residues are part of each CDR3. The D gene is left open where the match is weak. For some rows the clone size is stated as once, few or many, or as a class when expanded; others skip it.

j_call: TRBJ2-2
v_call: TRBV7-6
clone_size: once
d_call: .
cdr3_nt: TGTGCCAGCAGCCGTGGGGGGTTCCTGGTCGGGGAGCTGTTTTTT
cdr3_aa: CASSRGGFLVGELFF

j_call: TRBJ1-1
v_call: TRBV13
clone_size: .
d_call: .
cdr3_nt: TGTGCCAGCAGCTTAGCCGGGACGGGGCAAGCTTTCTTT
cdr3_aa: CASSLAGTGQAFF

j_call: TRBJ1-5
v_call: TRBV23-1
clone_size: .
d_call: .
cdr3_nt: TGCGCCAGCAGTCAATCGAGGGGGGCGGCTCAGCCCCAGCATTTT
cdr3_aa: CASSQSRGAAQPQHF

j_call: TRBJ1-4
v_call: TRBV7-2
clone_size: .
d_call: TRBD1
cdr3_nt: TGTGCCAGCAGAAGGCAGGGGGAAGAAAAACTGTTTTTT
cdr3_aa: CASRRQGEEKLFF

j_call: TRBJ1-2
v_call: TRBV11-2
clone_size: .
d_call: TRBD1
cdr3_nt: TGTGCCAGCAGCTTAGGACAGGGCGCTGGCTACACCTTC
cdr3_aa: CASSLGQGAGYTF

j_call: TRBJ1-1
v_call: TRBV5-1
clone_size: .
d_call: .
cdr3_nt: TGCGCCAGCAGCCCCCTTAGGACCGCCCTGAACACTGAAGCTTTCTTT
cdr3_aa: CASSPLRTALNTEAFF

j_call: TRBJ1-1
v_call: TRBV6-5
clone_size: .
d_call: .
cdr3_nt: TGTGCCAGCAGGAGACAGGTCATGAACACTGAAGCTTTCTTT
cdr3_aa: CASRRQVMNTEAFF

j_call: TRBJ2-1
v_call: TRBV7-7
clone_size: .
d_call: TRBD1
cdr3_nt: TGTGCTAGCAGCTCGGGACAGAGCTCCTACAATGAGCAGTTCTTC
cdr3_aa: CASSSGQSSYNEQFF

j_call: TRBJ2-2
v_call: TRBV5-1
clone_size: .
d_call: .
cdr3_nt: TGCGCCAGCAGCTTGGCCCCTCTGATAGGCGACACCGGGGAGCTGTTTTTT
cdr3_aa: CASSLAPLIGDTGELFF

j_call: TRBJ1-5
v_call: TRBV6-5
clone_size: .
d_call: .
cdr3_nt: TGTGCCAGCAGGGACGGGGTCCAGCCCCAGCATTTT
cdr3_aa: CASRDGVQPQHF

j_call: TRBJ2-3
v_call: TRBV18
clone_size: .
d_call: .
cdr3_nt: TGTGCCAGCTCACTCGGGAGCACAGATACGCAGTATTTT
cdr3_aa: CASSLGSTDTQYF

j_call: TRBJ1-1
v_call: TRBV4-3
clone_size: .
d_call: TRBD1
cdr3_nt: TGCGCCAGCAGCCAAGATCCCAGGGGGCGGACTGAAGCTTTCTTT
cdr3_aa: CASSQDPRGRTEAFF

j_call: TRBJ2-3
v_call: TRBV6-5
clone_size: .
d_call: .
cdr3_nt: TGTGCCAGCCCCCCCGCGGGCACAGATACGCAGTATTTT
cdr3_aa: CASPPAGTDTQYF

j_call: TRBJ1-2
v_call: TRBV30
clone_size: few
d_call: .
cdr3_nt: TGTGCCTGGAGTAGAGACAGGCCCTATGGCTACACCTTC
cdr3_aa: CAWSRDRPYGYTF

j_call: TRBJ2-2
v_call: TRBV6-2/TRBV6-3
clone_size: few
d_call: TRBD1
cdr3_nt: TGTGCCAGCAGCTATTCCCCGGGACAGGCTACCGGGGAGCTGTTTTTT
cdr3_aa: CASSYSPGQATGELFF

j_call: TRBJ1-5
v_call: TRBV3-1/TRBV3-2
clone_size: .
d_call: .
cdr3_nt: TGTGCCAGCAAACCCGGCAATCAGCCCCAGCATTTT
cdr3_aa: CASKPGNQPQHF